This TCR beta chain was sequenced during a study of cytomegalovirus exposure and HLA in healthy donors. TCRdb's table, derived via immunoSEQ multiplex PCR, lists solely in-frame clones and lacks some. This sample has fewer than 400,000 clones; approximately 88% occur once, and the top ten carry roughly 0.96%. Germline V gene lookup returns CDR1 SNHLY and CDR2 FYNNEI. Trimming stripped 4 bases from V and 4 bases from J, with 10 bases between. CDR3 length: 13 amino acids. This chain links TRBV2 with TRBJ2-5, with a possible D match to TRBD1 (7 bases). Sequenced sample: PBMCs. The TCR was taken from a man aged 30 to 45 in good health and CMV-seronegative. The DNA for the CDR3 is TGTGCCAGCAGTGGACAGGGAGGAGAGACCCAGTACTTC. Encoded protein: CASSGQGGETQYF.